This T cell receptor (beta chain) was documented in a study of tumor-infiltrating lymphocytes in oesophageal squamous cell carcinoma. In its sample, this clonotype was seen a few times. The CDR3 totals 13 residues. CDR1 KGHSH and CDR2 LQKENI come from the germline V gene. MiXCR, applied by TCRdb to the PCR reads, yields one record per CDR3 protein. The table has some 18,000 distinct CDR3 sequences, approximately 39% seen once; the top ten hold under 20%. The sequence derives from a female donor with esophageal squamous cell carcinoma. V usage is TRBV18 and J usage is TRBJ2-5; 7 bases align to TRBD2. The closer fit of TRBJ2-7 to the DNA end suggests the J call may be wrong. What was sequenced was normal esophageal tissue next to the tumor. As DNA, the CDR3 is TGTGCCAGCTCACCAGGACTAGGCCACGAGCAGTACTTC. Amino acids: CASSPGLGHEQYF.